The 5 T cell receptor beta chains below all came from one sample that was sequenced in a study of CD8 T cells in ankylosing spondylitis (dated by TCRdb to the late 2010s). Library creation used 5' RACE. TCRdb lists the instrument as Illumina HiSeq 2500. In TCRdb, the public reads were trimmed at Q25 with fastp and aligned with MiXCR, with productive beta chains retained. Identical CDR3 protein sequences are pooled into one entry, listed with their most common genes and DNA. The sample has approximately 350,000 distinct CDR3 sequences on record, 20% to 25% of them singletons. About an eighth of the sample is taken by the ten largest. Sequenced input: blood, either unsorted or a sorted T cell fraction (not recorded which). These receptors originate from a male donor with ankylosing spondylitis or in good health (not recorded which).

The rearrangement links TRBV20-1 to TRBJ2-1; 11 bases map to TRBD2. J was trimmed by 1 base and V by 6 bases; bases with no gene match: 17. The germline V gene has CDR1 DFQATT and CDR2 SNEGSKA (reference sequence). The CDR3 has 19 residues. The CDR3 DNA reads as TGCAGTGCAACAGACTCCACACCACTAGCGGGGGCATCCTACAATGAGCAGTTCTTC. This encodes CSATDSTPLAGASYNEQFF.

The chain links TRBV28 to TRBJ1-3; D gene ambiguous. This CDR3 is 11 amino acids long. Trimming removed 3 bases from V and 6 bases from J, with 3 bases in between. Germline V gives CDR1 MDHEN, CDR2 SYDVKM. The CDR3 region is CASSFENTIYF. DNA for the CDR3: TGTGCCAGCAGTTTTGAAAACACCATATATTTT.

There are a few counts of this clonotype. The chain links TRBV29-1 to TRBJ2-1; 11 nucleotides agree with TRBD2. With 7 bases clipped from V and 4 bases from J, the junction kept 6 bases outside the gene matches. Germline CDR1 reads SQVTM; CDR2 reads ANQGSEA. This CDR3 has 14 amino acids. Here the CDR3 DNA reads TGCAGCGCCGGGGGACTAGCGGTTTACAATGAGCAGTTCTTC. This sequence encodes CSAGGLAVYNEQFF.

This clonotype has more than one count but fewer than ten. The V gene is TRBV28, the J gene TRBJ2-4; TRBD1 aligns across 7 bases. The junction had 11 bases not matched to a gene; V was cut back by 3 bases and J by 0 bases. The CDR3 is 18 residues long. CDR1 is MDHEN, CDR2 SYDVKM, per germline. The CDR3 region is CASSFDRVSPLAKNIQYF. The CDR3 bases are TGTGCCAGCAGTTTTGACAGGGTCTCACCCCTAGCCAAAAACATTCAGTACTTC.

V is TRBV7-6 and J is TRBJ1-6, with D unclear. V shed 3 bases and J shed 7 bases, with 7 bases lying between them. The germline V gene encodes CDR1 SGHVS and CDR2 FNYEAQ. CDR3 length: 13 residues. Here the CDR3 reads CASSFERNSPLHF. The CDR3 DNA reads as TGTGCCAGCAGCTTCGAAAGGAATTCACCCCTCCACTTT.